What follows are 28 T cell receptor beta chains derived from one specimen sequenced in a study of identifying expanded T cells in peripheral blood. Data came from immunoSEQ multiplex PCR; TCRdb stores just in-frame clones and leaves some out. The sample carries about 52,000 clones, approximately 86% recorded once. Sequencing was performed on blood. The receptors shown here come from a person aged 18-69 years in good health.

This clone was seen only a few times. This chain joins TRBV2 and TRBJ2-2, with D perhaps TRBD1 or TRBD2 (5 bases each). Germline V gene sequence: CDR1 SNHLY, CDR2 FYNNEI. Between the trimmed V and J ends, which lost 7 bases and 4 bases, there was a span of 13 bases. CDR3 length: 14 amino acids. CDR3 DNA: TGTGCCAGCACGAGGGGTTCGATCACCGGGGAGCTGTTTTTT. It codes for CASTRGSITGELFF.

This chain links TRBV5-6 with TRBJ2-3, with a weak D call TRBD1 (6 bases). Germline-derived CDR1 and CDR2 are SGHDT and YYEEEE. The CDR3 totals 18 residues. Trimming stripped 4 bases from V and 2 bases from J, with 23 bases between. CDR3 DNA: TGTGCCAGCAGCCGAGAAGGGTGGGCAGGACAGCTCACAGATACGCAGTATTTT. This codes for CASSREGWAGQLTDTQYF.

The genes are TRBV6-6 and TRBJ2-2; 8 bases agree with TRBD1. CDR1 is MNHNY and CDR2 is SVGAGI in the germline V gene (reference sequence). V gave up 6 bases and J gave up 5 bases; unmatched junction bases: 2. The CDR3 spans 13 residues. CDR3 DNA sequence: TGTGCCAGCAGCTGGACAGGGACCGGGGAGCTGTTTTTT. Amino acid sequence: CASSWTGTGELFF.

The chain carries TRBV6-5 and TRBJ1-3; 8 bases agree with TRBD1. This CDR3 region has 16 residues. J gave up 4 bases and V 2 bases, and 7 bases lay outside the gene matches. From germline, CDR1 is MNHEY and CDR2 SVGAGI. The CDR3 loop reads CASSYTGAGGGNTIYF. CDR3 DNA sequence: TGTGCCAGCAGTTACACCGGGGCAGGGGGCGGAAACACCATATATTTT.

In this sample, this clone turned up a few times. The chain employs TRBV6-5 and TRBJ1-4, with a weak D call TRBD1 (5 bases). Germline CDR1 is MNHEY and CDR2 is SVGAGI. V shed 5 bases and J shed 4 bases, with 14 bases lying between them. The CDR3 length is 15 residues. CDR3 amino acids: CASSPSHGGNEKLFF. The CDR3 region has the DNA TGTGCCAGCAGTCCTAGCCATGGGGGTAATGAAAAACTGTTTTTT.

The chain links TRBV2 to TRBJ1-5; D may be TRBD1 (5 bases). V was shortened by 5 bases and J by 4 bases, with 9 bases between the two germline ends. CDR3 length equals 13 residues. CDR1 and CDR2 (germline): SNHLY, FYNNEI. The chain's CDR3 is CASSYEGNQPQHF. CDR3 nucleotide sequence: TGTGCCAGCAGTTATGAGGGGAATCAGCCCCAGCATTTT. Full variable domain (remainder filled in from reference TRBV2 and TRBJ1-5): EPEVTQTPSHQVTQMGQEVILRCVPISNHLYFYWYRQILGQKVEFLVSFYNNEISEKSEIFDDQFSVERPDGSNFTLKIRSTKLEDSAMYFCASSYEGNQPQHFGDGTRLSIL.

The J gene is TRBJ1-1, the V gene TRBV21-1. TRBV21-1 is noted as a pseudogene. CDR3 size: 16 residues. CDR3 nucleotide sequence: TGTGCCAGCAGCAGCCGACCGGAGGACCAGAACACTGAAGCTTTCTTT. Protein: CASSSRPEDQNTEAFF.

The chain is built from TRBV7-2 and TRBJ2-3; 9 positions match TRBD2. V shed 5 bases and J 0 bases; nucleotides not matched to a gene: 3. This CDR3 has 15 residues. Germline V CDR1 and CDR2: SGHTA, FQGNSA. The CDR3, as DNA: TGTGCCAGCAGCGCTCTAGCGGGGAGCACAGATACGCAGTATTTT. This sequence encodes CASSALAGSTDTQYF.

In this sample, this clone turned up once. The CDR3: CASSLADRPYEQYF. In nucleotides, the CDR3 is TGTGCCAGCAGCTTAGCAGACAGGCCCTACGAGCAGTACTTC. The chain carries TRBV7-9 and TRBJ2-7; maybe TRBD1 (6 bases). V lost 0 bases and J 2 bases, leaving 8 bases between the germline ends. The length of the CDR3 is 14 residues. Germline values: CDR1 SEHNR, CDR2 FQNEAQ (reference sequence).

The CDR3: CASSLGPEQYF. CDR3 sequence (DNA): TGTGCCAGCAGCTTAGGTCCCGAGCAGTACTTC. This chain links TRBV7-2 with TRBJ2-7, with D unresolved. The V end was cut by 1 base, the J end by 6 bases, with 4 bases between. Looked up from germline, CDR1 is SGHTA and CDR2 is FQGNSA. CDR3 length: 11 residues.

The chain uses TRBV7-9 and TRBJ1-1; 8 bases fit TRBD1. Trimming cost V 5 bases and J 6 bases; bases outside gene matches: 11. The CDR3 length is 15 residues. Germline CDR1 and CDR2: SEHNR and FQNEAQ (reference sequence). As DNA, the CDR3 is TGTGCCAGCAGCACTGACAGGGGCCCTTTCGCTGAAGCTTTCTTT. Residues: CASSTDRGPFAEAFF.

This chain uses TRBV27 with TRBJ2-2; perhaps TRBD2 as D (6 bases). The V gene lost 7 bases and the J gene lost 10 bases, with 13 bases spanning the gap. The CDR3 is 12 residues long. Germline V gene sequence: CDR1 MNHEY, CDR2 SMNVEV (reference sequence). The CDR3 sequence is CASIPGTLELFF. As DNA, the CDR3 is TGTGCCAGCATCCCGGGGACTTTGGAGCTGTTTTTT.

This sequence joins TRBV27 and TRBJ1-4; 8 nucleotides align to TRBD1. Per the germline V gene, CDR1 is MNHEY and CDR2 is SMNVEV (reference sequence). The J segment lost 4 bases and the V segment lost 6 bases, leaving 4 bases of the junction unmatched. This CDR3 is built from 14 residues. The CDR3, as DNA: TGTGCCAGCAGACGGACAGGGAGTAATGAAAAACTGTTTTTT. Translating it yields CASRRTGSNEKLFF.

The chain carries TRBV29-1 and TRBJ2-3; TRBD1 agrees at 8 bases. Germline CDR1 and CDR2: SQVTM and ANQGSEA. With V trimmed by 7 bases and J by 0 bases, 9 bases remained unmatched. The CDR3 totals 15 residues. CDR3 DNA sequence: TGCAGCGGCGTCCCGGGACAGGCTAGCACAGATACGCAGTATTTT. Its protein product is CSGVPGQASTDTQYF.

V usage is TRBV19 and J usage is TRBJ1-2; 11 bases agree with TRBD1. This CDR3 spans 15 amino acids. Germline V gives CDR1 LNHDA, CDR2 SQIVND (reference sequence). The V segment lost 5 bases and the J segment 4 bases; nucleotides outside the gene matches: 6. The DNA for the CDR3 is TGTGCCAGTAGTCAGGACAGGGGGCCCGGCTATGGCTACACCTTC. This translates into CASSQDRGPGYGYTF.

This clone was observed a single time. V is TRBV6-1 and J is TRBJ1-6; TRBD1 aligns across 7 bases. Trimming took 4 bases from V and 6 from J; bases not matched to a gene: 15. Germline V gene sequence: CDR1 MNHNS, CDR2 SASEGT. The length of the CDR3 is 18 residues. The CDR3 DNA follows: TGTGCCAGCAGTGTGAAGCGCCCCCGGGACAGCCTTAATTCACCCCTCCACTTT. This translates into CASSVKRPRDSLNSPLHF.

The chain has TRBV5-1 and TRBJ2-3; D not resolved. Germline CDR1 SGHRS, CDR2 YFSETQ. Trimming took 4 bases from V and 0 from J, leaving 12 bases between them. The CDR3 length is 15 residues. In DNA, the CDR3 is TGCGCCAGCAGCCCCCGGCTGGCTAGCACAGATACGCAGTATTTT. It is translated as CASSPRLASTDTQYF.

There are a few counts of this clone. This sequence joins TRBV6-1 and TRBJ1-1; D is unresolved. Germline CDR1 is MNHNS and CDR2 is SASEGT. V was clipped by 6 bases and J by 1 base, with 12 bases between them. This CDR3 has 14 amino acids. CDR3: CASRETGPNTEAFF. The DNA of the CDR3 is TGTGCCAGCAGGGAGACCGGGCCGAACACTGAAGCTTTCTTT.

The CDR3 is CASSSLTSGRNEQFF. CDR3 DNA: TGTGCCAGCAGTTCCCTGACTAGCGGGAGAAATGAGCAGTTCTTC. The V call is TRBV6-6, the J call TRBJ2-1, with 12 nucleotides matching TRBD2. This CDR3 has 15 amino acids. Germline V gives CDR1 MNHNY, CDR2 SVGAGI (reference sequence). V lost 4 bases and J lost 7; bases outside the gene matches: 5.

V usage is TRBV6-5 and J usage is TRBJ1-2, with TRBD1 as a possible D gene (5 bases). The CDR3 is made up of 14 amino acids. In germline, CDR1 is MNHEY, CDR2 SVGAGI. Trimming cost V 4 bases and J 3 bases, with 12 bases left between them. CDR3 loop: CASSWGEDYYGYTF. Written as DNA, the CDR3 is TGTGCCAGCAGTTGGGGGGAAGACTACTATGGCTACACCTTC.

The V gene is TRBV6-5, the J gene TRBJ1-2; D is unresolved. Germline-derived CDR1 and CDR2 are MNHEY and SVGAGI. Trimming shortened V by 7 bases and J by 7 bases, and 13 bases separated the two germline ends. CDR3 length: 12 amino acids. CDR3 sequence: CASINSAGGYTF. DNA of the CDR3: TGTGCCAGCATCAACTCGGCGGGTGGCTACACCTTC.

The chain carries TRBV30 and TRBJ2-1, with TRBD2 as a possible D gene (5 bases). Germline V CDR1 and CDR2: GTSNPN, SVGIG (reference sequence). The V end lost 2 bases, the J end lost 5 bases, and 13 bases lay between the germline ends. CDR3 length equals 14 residues. CDR3 sequence reads: CAWSSPGVDNEQFF. The CDR3, as DNA: TGTGCCTGGAGTTCCCCCGGGGTCGACAATGAGCAGTTCTTC.

This clone was recorded once. The chain employs TRBV2 and TRBJ1-4, with 8 nucleotides matching TRBD1. This CDR3 contains 16 residues. V was pared by 6 bases and J by 0 bases, with 6 bases of the junction left unmatched. Per germline, CDR1 SNHLY and CDR2 FYNNEI. The CDR3 sequence is CASRGQGPATNEKLFF. The CDR3 bases are TGTGCCAGCAGAGGACAGGGACCTGCAACTAATGAAAAACTGTTTTTT.

This clone was picked up a small number of times. This likely came from a read error, as a far larger clone is one base away. V is TRBV5-5 and J is TRBJ1-1, with D maybe TRBD1 (5 bases). Deletions cut 1 base from V and 1 base from J, with 5 bases between. Germline V gives CDR1 SGHKS, CDR2 YYEKEE (reference sequence). CDR3 size: 13 residues. DNA of the CDR3: TGTGCCAGCAGCTTGAGGGGGAACACTGAAGCTTTCTTT. This translates into CASSLRGNTEAFF.

The chain combines TRBV7-2 with TRBJ1-1; D might be TRBD1 (5 bases). CDR1 and CDR2 from the germline V gene are SGHTA and FQGNSA. The V end lost 5 bases, the J end lost 0 bases, and 10 bases lay between the germline ends. The CDR3 spans 14 residues. In DNA, the CDR3 is TGTGCCAGCAGCCTCGGGGGATTGAACACTGAAGCTTTCTTT. Translated, it gives CASSLGGLNTEAFF.

This clone was observed a handful of times. J is TRBJ1-2 and V is TRBV4-3; 7 bases align to TRBD1. V trimming: 4 bases; J trimming: 0 bases; junction bases outside the gene matches: 8. Germline V gene sequence: CDR1 LGHNA, CDR2 YSLEER. This CDR3 is 16 amino acids long. CDR3 loop: CASSRGTAIANYGYTF. CDR3 DNA sequence: TGCGCCAGCAGCCGAGGGACAGCGATTGCTAACTATGGCTACACCTTC.

The rearrangement links TRBV30 to TRBJ1-2; no clear D gene. There are 14 residues in the CDR3. Germline CDR1 GTSNPN, CDR2 SVGIG (reference sequence). Trimming shortened V by 2 bases and J by 4 bases, and 14 bases separated the two germline ends. The CDR3 nucleotides are TGTGCCTGGAGTACCAGGTCGACGGGCTATGGCTACACCTTC. The encoded protein is CAWSTRSTGYGYTF.

This chain links TRBV10-3 with TRBJ2-2, with 8 bases identical to TRBD1. The CDR3 is 15 amino acids. After removal of 3 bases from V and 5 bases from J, the junction contained 5 bases not matched to a gene. Germline lookup yields CDR1 ENHRY and CDR2 SYGVKD. CDR3 amino acids: CAISEQGGGTGELFF. As DNA, the CDR3 is TGTGCCATCAGTGAACAGGGGGGCGGGACCGGGGAGCTGTTTTTT.